Below are 4 T cell receptor beta chains sequenced from a single sample in a study of memory CD4+ T cells and cytomegalovirus serostatus. Some clones are missing from TCRdb's copy, which holds only in-frame ones; the method was immunoSEQ multiplex PCR. The sample holds about 64,000 clones, roughly three quarters seen once. Single viable CD3+CD4+CD8-CD45RO+ cells were sorted as the memory CD4+ T cells. The sample consisted of memory CD4+ T cells from blood. The receptor set was obtained from an adult in good health and CMV-seronegative.

V usage is TRBV2 and J usage is TRBJ1-5; TRBD1 matches at 7 bases. Germline V gene data show CDR1 as SNHLY and CDR2 as FYNNEI. V was pared by 2 bases and J by 4 bases, with 2 bases of the junction left unmatched. The CDR3 loop spans 14 amino acids. CDR3 protein: CASSELQGNQPQHF. The CDR3, as DNA: TGTGCCAGCAGTGAACTACAGGGGAATCAGCCCCAGCATTTT.

This clone is a singleton in its sample. The rearrangement uses TRBV19 and TRBJ1-1; D possibly corresponds to TRBD1 (6 bases). CDR1 LNHDA and CDR2 SQIVND come from the germline V gene (reference sequence). The CDR3 sequence is 13 residues long. V gave up 2 bases and J gave up 4 bases, with 8 bases separating them. CDR3 protein: CASSIQGSTEAFF. DNA of the CDR3: TGTGCCAGTAGTATACAGGGGAGCACTGAAGCTTTCTTT.

This chain connects TRBV5-1 to TRBJ2-3; 7 bases are a match to TRBD2. This CDR3 has 15 residues. Trimming at V came to 0 bases and at J to 2 bases, leaving 3 bases not matched to a gene. The V gene's germline CDR1 is SGHRS and CDR2 YFSETQ. DNA for the CDR3: TGCGCCAGCAGCTTGGGCGGGAGAACCACAGATACGCAGTATTTT. Its translation is CASSLGGRTTDTQYF.

The rearrangement links TRBV5-6 to TRBJ1-5; D remains ambiguous. The V end lost 0 bases, the J end lost 7 bases, and 8 bases lay between the germline ends. The CDR3 length is 13 residues. Germline-derived CDR1 and CDR2 are SGHDT and YYEEEE. The CDR3 reads CASSLGSVQPQHF. The CDR3 DNA reads TGTGCCAGCAGCTTGGGTAGTGTCCAGCCCCAGCATTTT.